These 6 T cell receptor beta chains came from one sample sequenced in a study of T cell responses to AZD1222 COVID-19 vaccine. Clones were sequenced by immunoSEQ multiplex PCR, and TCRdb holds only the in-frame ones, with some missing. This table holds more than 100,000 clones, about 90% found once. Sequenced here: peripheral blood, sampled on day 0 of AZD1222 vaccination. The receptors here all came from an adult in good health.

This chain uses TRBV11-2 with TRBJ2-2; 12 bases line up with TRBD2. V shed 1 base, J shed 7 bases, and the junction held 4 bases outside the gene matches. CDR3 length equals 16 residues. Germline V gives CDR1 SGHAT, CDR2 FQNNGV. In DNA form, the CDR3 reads TGTGCCAGCAGCTTAGGACTAGCGGGAGCGGGCGGGGAGCTGTTTTTT. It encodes CASSLGLAGAGGELFF.

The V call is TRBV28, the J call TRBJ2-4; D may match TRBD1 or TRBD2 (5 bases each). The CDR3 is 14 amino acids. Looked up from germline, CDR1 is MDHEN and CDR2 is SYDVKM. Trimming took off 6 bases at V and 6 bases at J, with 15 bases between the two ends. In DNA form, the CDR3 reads TGTGCCAGCAGCTCGGGGCCAGGGTCAAACATTCAGTACTTC. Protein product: CASSSGPGSNIQYF.

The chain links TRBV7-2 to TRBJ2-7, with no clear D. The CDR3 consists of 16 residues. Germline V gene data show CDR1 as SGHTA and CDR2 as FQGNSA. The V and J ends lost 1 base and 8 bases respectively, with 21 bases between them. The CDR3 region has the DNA TGTGCCAGCAGCTTAGGGACCTTCCCCGCTAGTTTAAAGCAGTACTTC. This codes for CASSLGTFPASLKQYF.

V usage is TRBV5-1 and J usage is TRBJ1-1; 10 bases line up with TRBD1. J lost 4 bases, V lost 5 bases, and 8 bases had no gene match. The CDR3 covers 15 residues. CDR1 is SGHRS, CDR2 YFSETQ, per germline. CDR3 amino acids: CASRDLDRGLTEAFF. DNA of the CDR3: TGCGCCAGCAGAGACTTAGACAGGGGGCTCACTGAAGCTTTCTTT.

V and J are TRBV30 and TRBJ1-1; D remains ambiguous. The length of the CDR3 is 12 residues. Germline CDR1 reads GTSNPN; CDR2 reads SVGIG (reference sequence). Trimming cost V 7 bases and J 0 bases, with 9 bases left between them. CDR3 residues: CASSYLNTEAFF. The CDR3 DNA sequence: TGTGCCTCGTCTTATTTGAACACTGAAGCTTTCTTT.

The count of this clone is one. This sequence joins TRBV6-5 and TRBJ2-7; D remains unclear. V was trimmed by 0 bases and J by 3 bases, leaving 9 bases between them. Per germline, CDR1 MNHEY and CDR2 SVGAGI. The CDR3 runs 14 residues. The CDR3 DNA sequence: TGTGCCAGCAGTTACTCGACGGCAGGCTACGAGCAGTACTTC. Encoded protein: CASSYSTAGYEQYF.